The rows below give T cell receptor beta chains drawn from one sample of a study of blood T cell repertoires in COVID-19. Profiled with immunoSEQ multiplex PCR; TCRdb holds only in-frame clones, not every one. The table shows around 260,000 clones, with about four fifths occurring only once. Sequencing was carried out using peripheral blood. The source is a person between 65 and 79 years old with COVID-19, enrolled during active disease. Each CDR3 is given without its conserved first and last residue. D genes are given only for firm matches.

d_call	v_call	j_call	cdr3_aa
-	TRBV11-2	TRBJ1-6	ASSLGPGPSSYNSPLH
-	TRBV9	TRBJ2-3	ASSVGPDTQY
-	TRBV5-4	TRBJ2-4	ASSLWGPGTKNIQY
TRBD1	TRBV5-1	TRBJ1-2	ASSLARQGDNYGYT
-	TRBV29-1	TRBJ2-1	SVISGTGEQF
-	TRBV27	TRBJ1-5	ASSFGQAGGQNQPQH
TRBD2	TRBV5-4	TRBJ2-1	ASSYPTSGIREQF
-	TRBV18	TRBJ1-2	ASSPPLRGSLDYGYT
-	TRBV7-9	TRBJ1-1	ASSLAYRVRAF
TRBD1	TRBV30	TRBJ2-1	AWRGTGNNEQF
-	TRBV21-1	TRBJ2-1	ASSKPGQIYNEQF
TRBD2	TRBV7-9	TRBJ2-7	ASSLVRASGGYEQY
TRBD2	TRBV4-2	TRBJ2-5	ASSQGGRVQETQY
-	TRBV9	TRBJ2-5	ASSVGRRGTQY
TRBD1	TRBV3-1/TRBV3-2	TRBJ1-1	ASSRPGTGLGAF
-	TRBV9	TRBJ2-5	ASSVTGSKGETQY
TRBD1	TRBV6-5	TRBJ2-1	ASSYLGQGRDEQF
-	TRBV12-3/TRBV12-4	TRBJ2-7	ASSFRRLEQY
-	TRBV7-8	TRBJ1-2	ASSLEPNYGYT
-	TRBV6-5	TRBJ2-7	ASSTDSPLSYEQY
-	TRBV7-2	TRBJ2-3	ASRQGGSTDTQY
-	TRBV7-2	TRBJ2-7	ASSVRSGEQY
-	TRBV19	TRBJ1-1	ASSEGRGTEAF
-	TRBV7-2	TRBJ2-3	ASSQLSAIPGDTQY
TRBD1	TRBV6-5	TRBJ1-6	ASSYTGGNSPLH
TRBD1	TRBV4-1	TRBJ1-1	ASSQKRGLVETGGVAEAF
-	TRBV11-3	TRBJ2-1	ASGRGFQYNEQF
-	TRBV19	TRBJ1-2	ASNPRGGRTSNYGYT
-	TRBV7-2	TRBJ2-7	ASNRDTASYEQY
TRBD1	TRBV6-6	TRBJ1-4	ASSFGQGEEKLF
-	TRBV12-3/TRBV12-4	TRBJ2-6	ASRPAGANVLT